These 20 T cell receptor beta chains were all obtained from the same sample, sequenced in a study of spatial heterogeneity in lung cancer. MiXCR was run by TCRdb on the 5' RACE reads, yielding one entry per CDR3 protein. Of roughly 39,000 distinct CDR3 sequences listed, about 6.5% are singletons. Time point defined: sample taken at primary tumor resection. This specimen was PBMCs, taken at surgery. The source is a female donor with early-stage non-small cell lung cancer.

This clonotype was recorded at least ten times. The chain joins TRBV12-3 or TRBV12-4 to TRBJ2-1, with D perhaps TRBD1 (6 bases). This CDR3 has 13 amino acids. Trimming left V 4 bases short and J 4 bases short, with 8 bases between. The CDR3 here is CASSSQGYNEQFF. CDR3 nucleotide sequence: TGTGCCAGCAGTTCACAGGGATACAATGAGCAGTTCTTC.

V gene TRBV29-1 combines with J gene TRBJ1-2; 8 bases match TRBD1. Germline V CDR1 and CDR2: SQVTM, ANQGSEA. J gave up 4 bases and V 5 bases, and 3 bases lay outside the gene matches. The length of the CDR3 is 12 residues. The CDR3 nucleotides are TGCAGCGTTACTGACAGGGGCTATGGCTACACCTTC. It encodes CSVTDRGYGYTF.

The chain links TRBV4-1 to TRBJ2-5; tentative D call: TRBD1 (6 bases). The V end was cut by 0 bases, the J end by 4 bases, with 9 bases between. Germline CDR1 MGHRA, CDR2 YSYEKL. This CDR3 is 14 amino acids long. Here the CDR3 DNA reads TGCGCCAGCAGCCAAGATACAGGGAGAGAGACCCAGTACTTC. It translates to CASSQDTGRETQYF.

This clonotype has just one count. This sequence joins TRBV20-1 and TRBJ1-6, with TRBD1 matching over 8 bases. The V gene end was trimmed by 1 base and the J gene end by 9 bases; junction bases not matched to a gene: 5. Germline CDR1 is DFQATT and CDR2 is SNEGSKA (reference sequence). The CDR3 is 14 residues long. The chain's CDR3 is CSARGGQGCSPLHF. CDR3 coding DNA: TGCAGTGCTAGAGGTGGACAGGGCTGTTCACCCCTCCACTTT.

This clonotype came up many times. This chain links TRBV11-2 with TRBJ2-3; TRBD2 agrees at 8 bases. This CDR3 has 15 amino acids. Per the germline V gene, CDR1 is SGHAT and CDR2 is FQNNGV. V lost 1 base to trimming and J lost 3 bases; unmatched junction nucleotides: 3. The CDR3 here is CASSLAGGRTDTQYF. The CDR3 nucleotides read TGTGCCAGCAGCTTAGCGGGGGGGCGAACAGATACGCAGTATTTT.

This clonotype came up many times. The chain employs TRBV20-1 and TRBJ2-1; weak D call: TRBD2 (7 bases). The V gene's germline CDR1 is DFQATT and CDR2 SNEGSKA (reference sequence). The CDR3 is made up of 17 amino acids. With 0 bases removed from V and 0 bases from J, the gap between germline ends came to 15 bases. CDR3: CSARDGGGAYSYNEQFF. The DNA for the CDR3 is TGCAGTGCTAGAGATGGGGGGGGCGCCTACTCCTACAATGAGCAGTTCTTC.

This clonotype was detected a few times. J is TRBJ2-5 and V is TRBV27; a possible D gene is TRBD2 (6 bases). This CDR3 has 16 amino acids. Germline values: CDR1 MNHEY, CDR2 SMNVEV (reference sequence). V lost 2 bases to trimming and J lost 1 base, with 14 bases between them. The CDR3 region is CASSLGSAGSQETQYF. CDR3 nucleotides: TGTGCCAGCAGTTTAGGATCAGCGGGCTCCCAAGAGACCCAGTACTTC.

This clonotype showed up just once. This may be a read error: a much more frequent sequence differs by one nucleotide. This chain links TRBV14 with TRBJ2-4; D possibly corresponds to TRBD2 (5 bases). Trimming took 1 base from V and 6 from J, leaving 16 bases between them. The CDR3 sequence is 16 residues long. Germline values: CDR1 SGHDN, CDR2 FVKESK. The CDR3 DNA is TGTGCCAGCAGCCAAGGCCCGCGACCAGCGGCAAACATTCAGTACTTC. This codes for CASSQGPRPAANIQYF.

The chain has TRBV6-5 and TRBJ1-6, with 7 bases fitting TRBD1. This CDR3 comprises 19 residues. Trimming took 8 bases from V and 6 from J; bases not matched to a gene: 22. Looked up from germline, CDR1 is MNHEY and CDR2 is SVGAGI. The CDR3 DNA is TGTGCCAGCGAGCCAAACCGGGACAGCAGCTTTTTTGCTAATTCACCCCTCCACTTT. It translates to CASEPNRDSSFFANSPLHF.

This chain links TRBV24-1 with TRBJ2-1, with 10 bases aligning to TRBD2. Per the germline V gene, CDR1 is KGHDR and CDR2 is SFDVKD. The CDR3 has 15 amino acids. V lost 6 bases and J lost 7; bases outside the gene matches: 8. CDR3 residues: CATSRSGGAVNEQFF. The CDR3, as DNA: TGTGCCACCAGTCGCAGCGGGGGGGCCGTTAATGAGCAGTTCTTC.

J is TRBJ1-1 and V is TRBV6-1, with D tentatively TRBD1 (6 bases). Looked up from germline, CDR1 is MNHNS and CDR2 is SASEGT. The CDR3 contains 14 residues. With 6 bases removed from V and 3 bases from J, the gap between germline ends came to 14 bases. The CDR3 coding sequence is TGTGCCAGCAGCCAGACAGGAGGATACACTGAAGCTTTCTTT. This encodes CASSQTGGYTEAFF.

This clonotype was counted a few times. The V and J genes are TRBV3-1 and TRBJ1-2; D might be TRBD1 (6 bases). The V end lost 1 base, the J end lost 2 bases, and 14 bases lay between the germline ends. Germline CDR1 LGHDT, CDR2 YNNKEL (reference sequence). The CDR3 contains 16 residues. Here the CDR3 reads CASSQGWGQANYGYTF. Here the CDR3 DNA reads TGTGCCAGCAGCCAAGGCTGGGGGCAGGCCAACTATGGCTACACCTTC. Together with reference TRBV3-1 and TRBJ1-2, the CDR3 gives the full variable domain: DTAVSQTPKYLVTQMGNDKSIKCEQNLGHDTMYWYKQDSKKFLKIMFSYNNKELIINETVPNRFSPKSPDKAHLNLHINSLELGDSAVYFCASSQGWGQANYGYTFGSGTRLTVV.

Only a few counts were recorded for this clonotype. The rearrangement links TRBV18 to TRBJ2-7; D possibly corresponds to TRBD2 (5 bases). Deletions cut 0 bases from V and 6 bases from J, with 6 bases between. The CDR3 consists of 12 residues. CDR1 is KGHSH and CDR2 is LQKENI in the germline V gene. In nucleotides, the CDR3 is TGTGCCAGCTCACCACCGGCGGGCGAGCAGTACTTC. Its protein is CASSPPAGEQYF.

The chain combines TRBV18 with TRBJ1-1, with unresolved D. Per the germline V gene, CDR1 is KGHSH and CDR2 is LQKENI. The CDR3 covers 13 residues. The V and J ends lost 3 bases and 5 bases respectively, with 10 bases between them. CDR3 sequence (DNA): TGTGCCAGCTCACCGATTGGAGGGACTGAAGCTTTCTTT. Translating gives CASSPIGGTEAFF.

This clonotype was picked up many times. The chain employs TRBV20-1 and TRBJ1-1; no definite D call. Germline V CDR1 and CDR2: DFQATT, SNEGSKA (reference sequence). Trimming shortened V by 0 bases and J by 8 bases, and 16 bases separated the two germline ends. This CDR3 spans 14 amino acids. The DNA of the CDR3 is TGCAGTGCTAGAGATACCGGGAAAGCACCGGAAGCTTTCTTT. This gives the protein CSARDTGKAPEAFF.

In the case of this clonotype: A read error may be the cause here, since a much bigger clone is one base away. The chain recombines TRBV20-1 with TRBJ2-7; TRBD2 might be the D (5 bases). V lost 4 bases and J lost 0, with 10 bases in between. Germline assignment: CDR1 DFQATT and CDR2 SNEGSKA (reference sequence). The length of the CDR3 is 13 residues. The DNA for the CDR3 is TGCAGTGCTAATGGACTGACCTCCTACGAGCAGTACTTC. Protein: CSANGLTSYEQYF.

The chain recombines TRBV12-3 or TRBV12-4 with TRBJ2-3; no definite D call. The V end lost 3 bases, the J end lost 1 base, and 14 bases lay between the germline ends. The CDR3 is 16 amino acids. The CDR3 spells CASSFMVTVGTDTQYF. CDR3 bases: TGTGCCAGCAGTTTTATGGTGACTGTGGGCACAGATACGCAGTATTTT.

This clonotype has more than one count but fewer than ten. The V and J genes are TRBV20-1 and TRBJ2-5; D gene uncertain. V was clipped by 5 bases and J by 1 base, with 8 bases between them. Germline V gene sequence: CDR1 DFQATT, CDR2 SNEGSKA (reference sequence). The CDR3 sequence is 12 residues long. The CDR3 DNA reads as TGCAGTGCTGAATCCTTCCAAGAGACCCAGTACTTC. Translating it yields CSAESFQETQYF.

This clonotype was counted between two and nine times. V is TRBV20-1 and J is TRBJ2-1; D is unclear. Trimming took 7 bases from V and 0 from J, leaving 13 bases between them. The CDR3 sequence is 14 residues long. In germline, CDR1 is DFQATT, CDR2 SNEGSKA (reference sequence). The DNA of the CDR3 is TGCAGTGGGGGTGAGTTAAGCTCCTACAATGAGCAGTTCTTC. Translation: CSGGELSSYNEQFF.

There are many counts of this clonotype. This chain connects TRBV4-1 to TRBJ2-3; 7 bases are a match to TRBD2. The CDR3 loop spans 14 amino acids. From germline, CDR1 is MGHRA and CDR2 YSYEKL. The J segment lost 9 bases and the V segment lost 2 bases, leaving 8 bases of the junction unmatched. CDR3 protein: CASSQPRERGTQYF. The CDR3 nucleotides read TGCGCCAGCAGCCAACCGCGGGAGCGCGGGACGCAGTATTTT.